The 9 T cell receptor beta chains presented below share a single source sample, sequenced in a study of chemoradiotherapy in HPV16-positive cancers (dated by TCRdb to between 2021 and 2024). Library preparation employed the immunoSEQ multiplex PCR assay. TCRdb holds this immuneACCESS table with in-frame rearrangements only. Some clones are missing; in checked studies, unresolved V genes explain under half, and the rest has no known cause. Counted in this sample were 10,000 or so clones; 65% to 85% of them appeared once. The ten largest account for 2% to 3% of the sample. The input for sequencing was blood, taken from a patient who underwent chemoradiotherapy. These receptors were obtained from a human donor with HPV-associated anogenital cancer.

The CDR3: CSVSQAAEAFF. The CDR3 DNA reads as TGCAGCGTGTCGCAGGCTGCTGAAGCTTTCTTT. The chain recombines TRBV29-1 with TRBJ1-1; D call uncertain. CDR3 length: 11 residues. The ends were cut back, 6 bases at V and 6 bases at J, with 11 bases in the middle. The germline V gene encodes CDR1 SQVTM and CDR2 ANQGSEA.

The rearrangement uses TRBV19 and TRBJ1-6, with D uncertain. From germline, CDR1 is LNHDA and CDR2 SQIVND (reference sequence). The CDR3 extends over 12 amino acids. Trimming shortened V by 5 bases and J by 7 bases, and 6 bases separated the two germline ends. CDR3 in DNA: TGTGCCAGTAGTGACATAAATTCACCCCTCCACTTT. It codes for CASSDINSPLHF.

CDR3 in amino acids: CASSLAVRLWVRNEQFF. CDR3 DNA sequence: TGTGCCAGCAGCTTAGCGGTGCGGCTTTGGGTTCGGAATGAGCAGTTCTTC. The chain links TRBV7-8 to TRBJ2-1, with D unclear. CDR3 length: 17 amino acids. CDR1 is SGHVS and CDR2 is FQNEAQ in the germline V gene. Trimming stripped 0 bases from V and 7 bases from J, with 19 bases between.

This clone occurred a few times. The chain carries TRBV18 and TRBJ2-2; 7 positions match TRBD1. V was pared by 3 bases and J by 4 bases, with 8 bases of the junction left unmatched. Germline V lookup: CDR1 KGHSH, CDR2 LQKENI. There are 16 residues in the CDR3. CDR3 in amino acids: CASSPSRGTGTGELFF. CDR3 nucleotides: TGTGCCAGCTCACCCTCCAGGGGGACGGGCACCGGGGAGCTGTTTTTT.

This sequence joins TRBV10-2 and TRBJ1-3; D remains unclear. Germline-derived CDR1 and CDR2 are WSHSY and SAAADI. The germline V and J ends were trimmed by 4 bases and 2 bases, with 3 bases remaining between them. CDR3 length: 12 residues. The CDR3 DNA is TGCGCCAGCAGTGCCGCTGGAAACACCATATATTTT. This encodes CASSAAGNTIYF.

The chain combines TRBV5-6 with TRBJ1-1, with 8 bases aligning to TRBD1. CDR3 length equals 17 residues. V gave up 4 bases and J gave up 0 bases; unmatched junction bases: 11. CDR1 is SGHDT, CDR2 YYEEEE, per germline. CDR3 in amino acids: CASSDWTGTLMNTEAFF. As DNA, the CDR3 is TGTGCCAGCAGCGACTGGACAGGGACGCTCATGAACACTGAAGCTTTCTTT.

This clone has just one count. The chain links TRBV7-9 to TRBJ2-5, with D possibly called TRBD1 or TRBD2 (5 bases each). The CDR3 spans 14 residues. The germline CDR1 and CDR2 sequences are SEHNR and FQNEAQ (reference sequence). V lost 5 bases and J lost 5, with 15 bases in between. CDR3 nucleotide sequence: TGTGCCAGCAGCCCAAACGGGGCTCCGGAGACCCAGTACTTC. Its protein is CASSPNGAPETQYF.

The chain has TRBV9 and TRBJ1-5; 8 bases map to TRBD1. This CDR3 region has 15 residues. Germline values: CDR1 SGDLS, CDR2 YYNGEE. Trimming took 4 bases from V and 4 from J; bases not matched to a gene: 7. This CDR3 is CASSQGATTNQPQHF. CDR3 DNA sequence: TGTGCCAGCAGCCAGGGGGCCACAACAAATCAGCCCCAGCATTTT. Complete variable domain (other parts from reference TRBV9 and TRBJ1-5): DSGVTQTPKHLITATGQRVTLRCSPRSGDLSVYWYQQSLDQGLQFLIQYYNGEERAKGNILERFSAQQFPDLHSELNLSSLELGDSALYFCASSQGATTNQPQHFGDGTRLSIL.

This clone was observed a single time. The chain is built from TRBV6-4 and TRBJ2-3; the match to TRBD1 covers 7 bases. Germline-derived CDR1 and CDR2 are MRHNA and SNTAGT. J gave up 2 bases and V 3 bases, and 2 bases lay outside the gene matches. This CDR3 is built from 14 residues. The CDR3 DNA reads as TGTGCCAGCAGTGAGGGGACAGACACAGATACGCAGTATTTT. This gives the protein CASSEGTDTDTQYF.